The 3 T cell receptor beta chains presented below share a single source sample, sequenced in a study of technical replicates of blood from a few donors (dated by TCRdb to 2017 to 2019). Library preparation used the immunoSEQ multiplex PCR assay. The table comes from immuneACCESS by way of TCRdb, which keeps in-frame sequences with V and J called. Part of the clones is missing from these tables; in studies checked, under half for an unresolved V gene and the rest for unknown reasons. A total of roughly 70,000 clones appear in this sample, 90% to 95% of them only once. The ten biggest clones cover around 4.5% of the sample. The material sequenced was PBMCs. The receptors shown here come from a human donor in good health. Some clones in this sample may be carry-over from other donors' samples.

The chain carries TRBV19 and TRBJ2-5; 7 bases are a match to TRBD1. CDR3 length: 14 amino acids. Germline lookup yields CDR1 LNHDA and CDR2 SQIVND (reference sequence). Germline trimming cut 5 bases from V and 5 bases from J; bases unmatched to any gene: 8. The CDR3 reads CASSRDSPSETQYF. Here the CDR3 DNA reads TGTGCCAGTAGTCGGGACAGCCCATCGGAGACCCAGTACTTC.

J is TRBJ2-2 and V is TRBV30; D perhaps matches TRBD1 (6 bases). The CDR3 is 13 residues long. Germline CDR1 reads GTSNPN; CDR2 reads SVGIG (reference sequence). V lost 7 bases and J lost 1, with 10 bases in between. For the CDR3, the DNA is TGTGCCTCCAGGGGTATGAACACCGGGGAGCTGTTTTTT. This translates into CASRGMNTGELFF.

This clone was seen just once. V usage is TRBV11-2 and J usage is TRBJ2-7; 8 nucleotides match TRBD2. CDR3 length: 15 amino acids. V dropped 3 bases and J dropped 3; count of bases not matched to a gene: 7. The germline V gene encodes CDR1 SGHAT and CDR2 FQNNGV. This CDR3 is CASSFQAGEVYEQYF. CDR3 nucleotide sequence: TGTGCCAGCAGCTTTCAAGCGGGGGAAGTCTACGAGCAGTACTTC.